Listed here are 22 T cell receptor beta chains from one sample, sequenced in a study of T cell responses to AZD1222 COVID-19 vaccine. Only in-frame clones appear in the TCRdb table, and some are missing; sequencing was by immunoSEQ multiplex PCR. The sample contains around 160,000 clones, about 93% of which appear only once. The starting material was peripheral blood, obtained on day 0 of AZD1222 vaccination. These receptors all come from an adult in good health.

The chain employs TRBV6-2 or TRBV6-3 and TRBJ1-1, with D possibly matching TRBD1 (6 bases). The CDR3 spans 13 residues. Deletions cut 5 bases from V and 12 bases from J, with 19 bases between. Germline V gene data show CDR1 as MNHEY and CDR2 as SVGEGT. In DNA, the CDR3 is TGTGCCAGCAGTCCACGGGACACGGTATTCTCTTTCTTT. Encoded protein: CASSPRDTVFSFF.

V gene TRBV19 combines with J gene TRBJ2-2; 11 bases fit TRBD2. The germline V gene encodes CDR1 LNHDA and CDR2 SQIVND (reference sequence). V shed 3 bases and J 5 bases; nucleotides not matched to a gene: 2. The CDR3 length is 15 residues. The DNA of the CDR3 is TGTGCCAGTAGTATCTTAGCGGGGGGGACCGGGGAGCTGTTTTTT. Its protein product is CASSILAGGTGELFF.

The chain joins TRBV4-2 to TRBJ2-3; TRBD2 agrees at 11 bases. Germline assignment: CDR1 LGHNA and CDR2 YNFKEQ. CDR3 size: 15 residues. V was clipped by 0 bases and J by 8 bases; unmatched bases: 4. This CDR3 is CASSQDSGGAGTQYF. In nucleotides, the CDR3 is TGTGCCAGCAGCCAAGATAGCGGGGGGGCTGGTACGCAGTATTTT.

The V call is TRBV3-1 (or the pseudogene TRBV3-2), the J call TRBJ2-7, with D uncertain. V gave up 2 bases and J gave up 2 bases, with 13 bases separating them. Germline V gene lookup returns CDR1 LGHDT and CDR2 YNNKEL (reference sequence). This CDR3 region has 15 residues. In nucleotides, the CDR3 is TGTGCCAGCAGCCAACTACCTATAGGGCCCTACGAGCAGTACTTC. It is translated as CASSQLPIGPYEQYF.

The chain carries TRBV19 and TRBJ2-1; maybe TRBD2 (5 bases). The V end was cut by 4 bases, the J end by 7 bases, with 23 bases between. Germline V gene sequence: CDR1 LNHDA, CDR2 SQIVND (reference sequence). This CDR3 has 17 residues. CDR3 nucleotide sequence: TGTGCCAGTAGTAGCTTTATTCTCGGAGGCACCTCGAATGAGCAGTTCTTC. It codes for CASSSFILGGTSNEQFF.

The chain employs TRBV7-2 and TRBJ1-2, with D unresolved. The CDR3 is 13 residues long. V was trimmed by 6 bases and J by 0 bases, leaving 8 bases between them. CDR1 is SGHTA, CDR2 FQGNSA, per germline. CDR3 nucleotide sequence: TGTGCCAGCAGGGTCGGAGCTAACTATGGCTACACCTTC. Its protein is CASRVGANYGYTF.

The chain combines TRBV18 with TRBJ1-1, with D tentatively TRBD1 (5 bases). This CDR3 contains 14 residues. In germline, CDR1 is KGHSH, CDR2 LQKENI. With 6 bases removed from V and 1 base from J, the gap between germline ends came to 12 bases. The CDR3 reads CASSANGGNTEAFF. In nucleotides, the CDR3 is TGTGCCAGCTCCGCAAACGGGGGGAACACTGAAGCTTTCTTT.

V usage is TRBV7-6 and J usage is TRBJ1-3, with D uncertain. The V gene's germline CDR1 is SGHVS and CDR2 FNYEAQ. The CDR3 contains 18 residues. Deletions cut 1 base from V and 3 bases from J, with 19 bases between. CDR3: CASSLEWAPGKGGNTIYF. CDR3 DNA sequence: TGTGCCAGCAGCTTAGAATGGGCCCCGGGAAAGGGTGGAAACACCATATATTTT.

The chain has TRBV14 and TRBJ2-7, with 7 bases aligning to TRBD2. V shed 1 base, J shed 3 bases, and the junction held 6 bases outside the gene matches. The CDR3 runs 15 residues. The germline V gene has CDR1 SGHDN and CDR2 FVKESK. CDR3 protein: CASSQGGTNNYEQYF. DNA of the CDR3: TGTGCCAGCAGCCAAGGCGGGACTAACAACTACGAGCAGTACTTC.

The chain couples TRBV5-1 to TRBJ2-6; 7 bases are shared with TRBD1. After removal of 0 bases from V and 9 bases from J, the junction contained 6 bases not matched to a gene. CDR1 is SGHRS, CDR2 YFSETQ, per germline. The CDR3 contains 15 residues. In nucleotides, the CDR3 is TGCGCCAGCAGCTTGGACAGGGGAATAAGCAACGTCCTGACTTTC. This sequence encodes CASSLDRGISNVLTF.

V gene TRBV4-3 combines with J gene TRBJ1-2; possibly TRBD1 for D (5 bases). Germline CDR1 reads LGHNA; CDR2 reads YSLEER. The CDR3 extends over 15 amino acids. The germline V and J ends were trimmed by 1 base and 2 bases, with 11 bases remaining between them. The CDR3 spells CASSQGGTENYGYTF. Here the CDR3 DNA reads TGCGCCAGCAGCCAAGGGGGGACGGAGAACTATGGCTACACCTTC.

The chain joins TRBV24-1 to TRBJ1-2, with a tentative D call TRBD1 (6 bases). Trimming shortened V by 5 bases and J by 0 bases, and 12 bases separated the two germline ends. This CDR3 has 15 amino acids. CDR1 is KGHDR and CDR2 is SFDVKD in the germline V gene. CDR3 nucleotide sequence: TGTGCCACCAGTGGGGCAGGGGACTCTAACTATGGCTACACCTTC. Protein: CATSGAGDSNYGYTF.

Here the CDR3 reads CASKTGGGVGSEQYF. The CDR3 DNA reads as TGTGCCAGCAAAACAGGGGGCGGTGTTGGTTCCGAGCAGTACTTC. The chain recombines TRBV28 with TRBJ2-7; 9 bases match TRBD1. V lost 7 bases, J lost 6 bases, and 13 bases stayed unmatched. CDR1 is MDHEN and CDR2 is SYDVKM in the germline V gene. This CDR3 has 15 residues.

The CDR3 here is CASRKDSGANVLTF. Here the CDR3 DNA reads TGTGCCAGCAGAAAAGACTCTGGGGCCAACGTCCTGACTTTC. The V and J genes are TRBV6-4 and TRBJ2-6, with D unresolved. The CDR3 loop spans 14 amino acids. In germline, CDR1 is MRHNA, CDR2 SNTAGT. Deletions cut 6 bases from V and 0 bases from J, with 6 bases between.

The genes are TRBV25-1 and TRBJ2-1; D is possibly TRBD1 or TRBD2 (6 bases each). The CDR3 contains 14 residues. Trimming removed 8 bases from V and 6 bases from J, with 17 bases in between. Germline-derived CDR1 and CDR2 are MGHDK and SYGVNS. This CDR3 is CASVGWGAGNEQFF. In nucleotides, the CDR3 is TGTGCCAGCGTCGGGTGGGGGGCAGGCAATGAGCAGTTCTTC.

The chain uses TRBV5-1 and TRBJ2-5, with 10 bases identical to TRBD2. This CDR3 is 14 amino acids long. The germline V gene encodes CDR1 SGHRS and CDR2 YFSETQ. J was trimmed by 4 bases and V by 4 bases; bases with no gene match: 4. CDR3: CASSKRGGIETQYF. The CDR3 DNA follows: TGCGCCAGCAGCAAGCGGGGGGGCATAGAGACCCAGTACTTC.

This chain connects TRBV29-1 to TRBJ2-1; TRBD1 matches at 10 bases. CDR1 is SQVTM, CDR2 ANQGSEA, per germline. J lost 1 base, V lost 4 bases, and 1 base had no gene match. This CDR3 comprises 14 residues. The CDR3 spells CSVGGQGSYNEQFF. The CDR3 coding sequence is TGCAGCGTTGGGGGACAGGGGTCCTACAATGAGCAGTTCTTC.

This clone showed up just once. The chain has TRBV10-3 and TRBJ1-1; D is ambiguous. CDR1 and CDR2 (germline): ENHRY, SYGVKD. Deletions cut 6 bases from V and 0 bases from J, with 11 bases between. The CDR3 extends over 14 amino acids. As DNA, the CDR3 is TGTGCCATCAGGGACCGGATTATGAACACTGAAGCTTTCTTT. As protein: CAIRDRIMNTEAFF.

The chain carries TRBV19 and TRBJ1-5; D might be TRBD1 (5 bases). The CDR3 loop spans 16 amino acids. V dropped 2 bases and J dropped 1 base, with 12 bases sitting between them. Germline CDR1 reads LNHDA; CDR2 reads SQIVND (reference sequence). The CDR3 nucleotides read TGTGCCAGTAGTATATGGGGTCACAGGAGCAATCAGCCCCAGCATTTT. Translating it yields CASSIWGHRSNQPQHF.

This clone occurred once. The chain combines TRBV3-1 (or the pseudogene TRBV3-2) with TRBJ2-7; D is unresolved. There are 17 residues in the CDR3. Germline V gives CDR1 LGHDT, CDR2 YNNKEL (reference sequence). The V gene lost 0 bases and the J gene lost 3 bases, with 18 bases spanning the gap. The chain's CDR3 is CASSQDWHDERLYEQYF. The CDR3 bases are TGTGCCAGCAGCCAAGACTGGCACGATGAGAGACTCTACGAGCAGTACTTC.

CDR3 in amino acids: CASSRTGEGYGYTF. The CDR3 nucleotides read TGTGCCAGTAGTCGTACAGGGGAAGGCTATGGCTACACCTTC. The chain couples TRBV19 to TRBJ1-2; 7 bases are a match to TRBD1. J gave up 4 bases and V 5 bases, and 7 bases lay outside the gene matches. In germline, CDR1 is LNHDA, CDR2 SQIVND (reference sequence). This CDR3 is built from 14 residues.

This chain connects TRBV10-3 to TRBJ1-1; D not resolved. Looked up from germline, CDR1 is ENHRY and CDR2 is SYGVKD. V lost 1 base, J lost 1 base, and 10 bases lay in between. This CDR3 has 15 residues. The CDR3 sequence: CAISEFYGSNTEAFF. The CDR3 nucleotides are TGTGCCATCAGTGAGTTTTACGGCTCGAACACTGAAGCTTTCTTT.